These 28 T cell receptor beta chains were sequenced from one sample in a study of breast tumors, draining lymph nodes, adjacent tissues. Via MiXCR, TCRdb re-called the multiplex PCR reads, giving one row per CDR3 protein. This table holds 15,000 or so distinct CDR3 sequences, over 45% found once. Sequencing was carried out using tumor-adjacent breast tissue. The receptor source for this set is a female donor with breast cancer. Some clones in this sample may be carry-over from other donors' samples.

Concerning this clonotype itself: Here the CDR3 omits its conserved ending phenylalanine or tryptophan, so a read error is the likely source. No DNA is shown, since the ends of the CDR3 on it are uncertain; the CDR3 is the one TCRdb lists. The CDR3 protein is CASSIRLAG. V and J are TRBV19 and TRBJ2-7; the table assigns TRBD2, which was not confirmed against the DNA. Counting both end residues, the CDR3 totals 9 amino acids. Looked up from germline, CDR1 is LNHDA and CDR2 is SQIVND (reference sequence).

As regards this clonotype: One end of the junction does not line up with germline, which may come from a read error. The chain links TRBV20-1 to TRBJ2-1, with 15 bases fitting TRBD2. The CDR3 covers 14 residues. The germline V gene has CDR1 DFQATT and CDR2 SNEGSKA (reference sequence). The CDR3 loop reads CSAAGTSGRNEQLF. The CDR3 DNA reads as TGCAGTGCTGCCGGGACTAGCGGGAGGAATGAGCAGCTCTTC.

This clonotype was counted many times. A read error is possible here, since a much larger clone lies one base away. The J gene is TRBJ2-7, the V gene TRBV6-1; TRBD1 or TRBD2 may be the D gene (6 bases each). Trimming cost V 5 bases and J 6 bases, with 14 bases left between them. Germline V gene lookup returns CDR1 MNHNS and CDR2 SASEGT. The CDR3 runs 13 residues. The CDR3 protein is CASSQGGGFEQYF. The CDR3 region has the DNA TGTGCCAGCAGTCAAGGAGGGGGGTTCGAGCAGTACTTC.

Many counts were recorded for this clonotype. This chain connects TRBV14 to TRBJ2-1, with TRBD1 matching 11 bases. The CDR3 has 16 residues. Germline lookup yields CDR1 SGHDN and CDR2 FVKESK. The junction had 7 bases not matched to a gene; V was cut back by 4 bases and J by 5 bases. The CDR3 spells CASSRTPGQGDNEQFF. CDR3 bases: TGTGCCAGCAGCCGAACTCCGGGACAGGGGGACAATGAGCAGTTCTTC.

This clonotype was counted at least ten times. The CDR3 sequence is CASVGGGTYTNYGYTF. The CDR3 bases are TGTGCCAGCGTAGGGGGCGGGACCTACACTAACTATGGCTACACCTTC. V gene TRBV19 combines with J gene TRBJ1-2, with 7 bases fitting TRBD1. J lost 0 bases, V lost 9 bases, and 13 bases had no gene match. This CDR3 is 16 amino acids long. Germline-derived CDR1 and CDR2 are LNHDA and SQIVND (reference sequence).

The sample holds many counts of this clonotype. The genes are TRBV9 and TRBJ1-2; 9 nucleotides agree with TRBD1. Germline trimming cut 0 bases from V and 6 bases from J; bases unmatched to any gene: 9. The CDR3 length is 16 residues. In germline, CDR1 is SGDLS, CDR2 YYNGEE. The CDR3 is CASSVVGTGSGDGYTF. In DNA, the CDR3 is TGTGCCAGCAGCGTAGTCGGGACAGGGTCTGGAGATGGCTACACCTTC.

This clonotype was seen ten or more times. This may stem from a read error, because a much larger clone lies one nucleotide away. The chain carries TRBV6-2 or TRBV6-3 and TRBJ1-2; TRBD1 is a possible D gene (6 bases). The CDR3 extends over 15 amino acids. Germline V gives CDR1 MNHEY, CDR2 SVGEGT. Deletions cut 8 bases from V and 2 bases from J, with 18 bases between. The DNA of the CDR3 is TGTGCCAGCGCGCATGGGGGGCGGGAGAACTATGGCTACACCTTC. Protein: CASAHGGRENYGYTF.

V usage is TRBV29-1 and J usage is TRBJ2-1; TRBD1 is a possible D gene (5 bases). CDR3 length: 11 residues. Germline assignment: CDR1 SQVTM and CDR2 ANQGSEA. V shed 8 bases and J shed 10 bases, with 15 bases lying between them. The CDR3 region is CSSQRAGEQFF. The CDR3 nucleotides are TGCAGCTCGCAAAGGGCAGGGGAGCAGTTCTTC.

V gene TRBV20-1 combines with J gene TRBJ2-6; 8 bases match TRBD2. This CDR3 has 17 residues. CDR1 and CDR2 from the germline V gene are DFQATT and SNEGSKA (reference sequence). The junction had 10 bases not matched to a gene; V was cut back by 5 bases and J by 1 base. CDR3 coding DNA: TGCAGTGCTGGGGACCCTAGCGGGCCGTCTGGGGCCAACGTCCTGACTTTC. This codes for CSAGDPSGPSGANVLTF.

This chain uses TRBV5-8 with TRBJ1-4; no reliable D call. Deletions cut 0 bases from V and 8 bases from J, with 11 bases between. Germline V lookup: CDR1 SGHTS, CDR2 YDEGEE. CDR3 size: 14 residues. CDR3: CASSLEPGNEKLFF. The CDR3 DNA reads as TGTGCCAGCAGCTTGGAGCCGGGTAACGAAAAACTGTTTTTT. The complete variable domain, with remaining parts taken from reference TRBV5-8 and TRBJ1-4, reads EAGVTQSPTHLIKTRGQQATLRCSPISGHTSVYWYQQALGLGLQFLLWYDEGEERNRGNFPPRFSGRQFPNYSSELNVNALELEDSALYLCASSLEPGNEKLFFGSGTQLSVL.

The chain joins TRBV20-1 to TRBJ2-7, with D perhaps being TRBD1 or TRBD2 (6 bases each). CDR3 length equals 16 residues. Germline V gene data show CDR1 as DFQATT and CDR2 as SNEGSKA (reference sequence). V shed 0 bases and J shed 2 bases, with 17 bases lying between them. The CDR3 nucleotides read TGCAGTGCTAGAGATCGGGAATGGGGGGCTACCTACGAGCAGTACTTC. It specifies CSARDREWGATYEQYF.

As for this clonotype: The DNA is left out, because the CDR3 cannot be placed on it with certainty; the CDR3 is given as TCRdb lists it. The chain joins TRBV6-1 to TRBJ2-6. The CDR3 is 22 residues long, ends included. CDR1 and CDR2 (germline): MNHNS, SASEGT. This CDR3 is CASSVGSVAGYTFGSGTNVLTF.

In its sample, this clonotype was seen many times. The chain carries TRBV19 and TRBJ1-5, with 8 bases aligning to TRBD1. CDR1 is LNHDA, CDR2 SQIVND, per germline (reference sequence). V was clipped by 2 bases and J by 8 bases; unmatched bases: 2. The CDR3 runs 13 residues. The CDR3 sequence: CASSITGGEPQHF. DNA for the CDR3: TGTGCCAGTAGTATAACAGGGGGTGAGCCCCAGCATTTT. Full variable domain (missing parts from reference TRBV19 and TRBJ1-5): DGGITQSPKYLFRKEGQNVTLSCEQNLNHDAMYWYRQDPGQGLRLIYYSQIVNDFQKGDIAEGYSVSREKKESFPLTVTSAQKNPTAFYLCASSITGGEPQHFGDGTRLSIL.

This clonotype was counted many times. The CDR3 protein is CASSYRDRGNNSPLHF. CDR3 nucleotides: TGTGCCAGCAGTTACCGCGACAGGGGGAATAATTCACCCCTCCACTTT. The chain is built from TRBV6-5 and TRBJ1-6; 9 bases align to TRBD1. The CDR3 runs to 16 residues. The germline gives CDR1 MNHEY, CDR2 SVGAGI. The junction had 4 bases not matched to a gene; V was cut back by 2 bases and J by 5 bases.

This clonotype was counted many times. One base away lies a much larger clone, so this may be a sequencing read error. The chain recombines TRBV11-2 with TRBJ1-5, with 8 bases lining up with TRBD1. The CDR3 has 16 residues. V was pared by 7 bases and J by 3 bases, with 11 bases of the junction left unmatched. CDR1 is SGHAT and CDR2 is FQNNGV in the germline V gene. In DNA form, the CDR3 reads TGTGCCAGCAACCCGTCGGACAGGGCATCCAATCAGCCCCAGCATTTT. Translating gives CASNPSDRASNQPQHF.

The CDR3 DNA reads as TGTGCCTGGGACGCAACTAATGAAAAACTGTTTTTT. It codes for CAWDATNEKLFF. The V gene is TRBV30, the J gene TRBJ1-4; D remains unclear. CDR3 length: 12 amino acids. Germline V CDR1 and CDR2: GTSNPN, SVGIG (reference sequence). The germline V and J ends were trimmed by 5 bases and 0 bases, with 4 bases remaining between them. The entire variable domain, with the rest obtained from reference TRBV30 and TRBJ1-4, is as follows: SQTIHQWPATLVQPVGSPLSLECTVEGTSNPNLYWYRQAAGRGLQLLFYSVGIGQISSEVPQNLSASRPQDRQFILSSKKLLLSDSGFYLCAWDATNEKLFFGSGTQLSVL.

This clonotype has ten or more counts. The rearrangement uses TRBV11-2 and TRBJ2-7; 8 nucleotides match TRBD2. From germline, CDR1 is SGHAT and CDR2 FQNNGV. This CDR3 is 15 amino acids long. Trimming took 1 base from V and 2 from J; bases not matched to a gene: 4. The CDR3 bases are TGTGCCAGCAGCTTAGCTTCGCGGGAGGCCTACGAGCAGTACTTC. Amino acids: CASSLASREAYEQYF.

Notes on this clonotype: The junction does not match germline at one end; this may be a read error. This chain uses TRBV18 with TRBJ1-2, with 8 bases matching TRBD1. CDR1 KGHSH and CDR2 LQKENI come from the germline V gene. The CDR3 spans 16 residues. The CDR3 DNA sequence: TGTGCCAGCTCTCCACCGCGGACAGGGCCTAACTATGGCTACACCTTC. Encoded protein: CASSPPRTGPNYGYTF. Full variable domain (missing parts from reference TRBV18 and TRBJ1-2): NAGVMQNPRHLVRRRGQEARLRCSPMKGHSHVYWYRQLPEEGLKFMVYLQKENIIDESGMPKERFSAEFPKEGPSILRIQQVVRGDSAAYFCASSPPRTGPNYGYTFGSGTRLTVV.

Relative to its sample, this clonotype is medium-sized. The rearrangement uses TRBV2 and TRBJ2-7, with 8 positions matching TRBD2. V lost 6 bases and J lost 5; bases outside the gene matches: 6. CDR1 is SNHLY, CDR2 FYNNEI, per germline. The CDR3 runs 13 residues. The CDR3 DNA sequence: TGTGCCAGCAGAGCATTAGCGGGGAACGAGCAGTACTTC. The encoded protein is CASRALAGNEQYF.

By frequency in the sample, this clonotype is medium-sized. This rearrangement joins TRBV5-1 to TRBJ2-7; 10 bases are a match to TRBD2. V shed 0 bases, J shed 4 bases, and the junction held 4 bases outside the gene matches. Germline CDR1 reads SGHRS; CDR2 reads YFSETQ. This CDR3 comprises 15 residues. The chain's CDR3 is CASSLAGTSVYEQYF. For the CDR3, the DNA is TGCGCCAGCAGCTTGGCCGGGACTAGCGTATACGAGCAGTACTTC.

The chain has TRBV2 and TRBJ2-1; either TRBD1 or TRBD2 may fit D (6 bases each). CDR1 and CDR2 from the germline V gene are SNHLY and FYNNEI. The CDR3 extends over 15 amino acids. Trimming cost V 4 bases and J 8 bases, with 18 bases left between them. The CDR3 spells CASSVGDHRGDEQFF. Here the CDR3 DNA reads TGTGCCAGCAGTGTGGGGGACCATAGGGGGGATGAGCAGTTCTTC.

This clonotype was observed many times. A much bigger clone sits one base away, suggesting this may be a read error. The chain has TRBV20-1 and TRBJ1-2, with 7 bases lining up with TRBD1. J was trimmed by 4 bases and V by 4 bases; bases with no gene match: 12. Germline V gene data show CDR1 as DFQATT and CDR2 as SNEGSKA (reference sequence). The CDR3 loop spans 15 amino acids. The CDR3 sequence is CSATTPRTGPYGYTF. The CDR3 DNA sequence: TGCAGTGCTACCACCCCACGGACAGGCCCCTATGGCTACACCTTC.

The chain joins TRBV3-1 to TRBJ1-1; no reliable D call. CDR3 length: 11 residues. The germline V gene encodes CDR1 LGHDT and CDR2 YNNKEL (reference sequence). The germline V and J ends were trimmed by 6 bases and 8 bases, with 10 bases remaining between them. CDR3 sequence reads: CASSYAGEAFF. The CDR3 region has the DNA TGTGCCAGCAGTTATGCCGGGGAAGCTTTCTTT.

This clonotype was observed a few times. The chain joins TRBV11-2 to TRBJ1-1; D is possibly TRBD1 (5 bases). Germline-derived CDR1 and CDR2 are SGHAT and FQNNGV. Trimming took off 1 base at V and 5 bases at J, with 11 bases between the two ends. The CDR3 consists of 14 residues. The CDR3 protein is CASSLVNGGTEAFF. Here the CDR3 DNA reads TGTGCCAGCAGCTTAGTGAACGGGGGTACTGAAGCTTTCTTT.

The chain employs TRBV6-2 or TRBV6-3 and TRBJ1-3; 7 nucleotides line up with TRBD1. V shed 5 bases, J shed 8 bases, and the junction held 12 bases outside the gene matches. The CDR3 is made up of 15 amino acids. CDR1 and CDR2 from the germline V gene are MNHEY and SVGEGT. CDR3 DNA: TGTGCCAGCAGTCCCGCCGGGACAGCGATAGACACCATATATTTT. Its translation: CASSPAGTAIDTIYF.

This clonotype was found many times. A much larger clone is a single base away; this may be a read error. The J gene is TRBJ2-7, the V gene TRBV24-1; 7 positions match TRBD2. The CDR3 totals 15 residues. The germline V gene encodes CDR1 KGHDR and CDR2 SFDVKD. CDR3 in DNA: TGTGCCACCAGTGATTCGGGGGGAAGCTCCTACGGGCAGTACTTC. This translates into CATSDSGGSSYGQYF.

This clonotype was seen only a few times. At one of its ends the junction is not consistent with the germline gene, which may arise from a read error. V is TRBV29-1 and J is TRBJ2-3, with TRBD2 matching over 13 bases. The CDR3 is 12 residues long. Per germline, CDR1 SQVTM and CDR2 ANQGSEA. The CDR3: CSVGLAGDTQYF. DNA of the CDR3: TGCAGCGTCGGACTAGCGGGGGATACGCAGTATTTC.

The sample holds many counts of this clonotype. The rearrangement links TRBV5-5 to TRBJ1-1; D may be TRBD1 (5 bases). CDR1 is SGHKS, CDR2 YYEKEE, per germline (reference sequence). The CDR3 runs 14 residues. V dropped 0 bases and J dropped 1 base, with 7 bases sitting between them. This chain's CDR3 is CASSLEQANTEAFF. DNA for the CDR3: TGTGCCAGCAGCTTGGAACAGGCGAACACTGAAGCTTTCTTT.